This T cell receptor (beta chain) was identified during a study of T cell repertoires in cytomegalovirus infection. Across the study: From public TCR beta signatures came an indication of both CMV infection and matching HLA type.

This clonotype occurred many times. What it binds is not known. Each CDR3 protein gets one entry after TCRdb re-called the reads with MiXCR. The profile shows hundreds of thousands of distinct CDR3 sequences, around 10% of them singletons. Trimming took 4 bases from V and 8 from J; bases not matched to a gene: 5. Germline CDR1 MNHEY, CDR2 SVGAGI. The CDR3 covers 13 residues. Whole-study findings and limits: The ex vivo response showed dominance by HLA-C-restricted CMV-specific TCR beta clonotypes.

The V call is TRBV6-5, the J call TRBJ2-1, with 7 nucleotides matching TRBD2. The receptor's source is a human donor in good health (CMV status not recorded). Some clones in this sample may be carry-over from other donors' samples. Material for sequencing was PBMCs. The CDR3 here is CASSSPTSHEQFF. In DNA form, the CDR3 reads TGTGCCAGCAGTTCCCCGACTAGCCATGAGCAGTTCTTC.